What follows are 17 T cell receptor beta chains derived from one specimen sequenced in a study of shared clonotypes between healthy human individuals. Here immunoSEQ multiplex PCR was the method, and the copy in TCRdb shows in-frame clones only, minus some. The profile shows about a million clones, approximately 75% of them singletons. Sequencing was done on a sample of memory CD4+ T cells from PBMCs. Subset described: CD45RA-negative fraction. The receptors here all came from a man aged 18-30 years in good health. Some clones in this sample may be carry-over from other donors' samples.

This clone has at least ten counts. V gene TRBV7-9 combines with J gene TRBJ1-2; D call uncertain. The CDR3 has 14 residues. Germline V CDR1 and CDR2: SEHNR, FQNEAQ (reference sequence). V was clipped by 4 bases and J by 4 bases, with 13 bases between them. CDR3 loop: CASSSVGGIYGYTF. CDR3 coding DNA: TGTGCCAGCAGCTCTGTCGGAGGGATCTATGGCTACACCTTC.

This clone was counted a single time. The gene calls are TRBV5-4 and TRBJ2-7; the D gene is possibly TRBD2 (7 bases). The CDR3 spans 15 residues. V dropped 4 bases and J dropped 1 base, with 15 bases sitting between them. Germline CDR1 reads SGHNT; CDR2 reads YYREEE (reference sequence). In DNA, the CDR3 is TGTGCCAGCAGCCCGGGCGGGGGCCTTTCCTACGAGCAGTACTTC. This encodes CASSPGGGLSYEQYF.

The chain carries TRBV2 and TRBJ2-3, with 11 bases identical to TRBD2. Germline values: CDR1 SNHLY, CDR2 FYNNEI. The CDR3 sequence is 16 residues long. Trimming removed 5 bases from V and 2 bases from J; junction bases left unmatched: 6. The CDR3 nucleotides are TGTGCCAGCAGTCTCAGACTAGCGGGACCCACAGATACGCAGTATTTT. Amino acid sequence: CASSLRLAGPTDTQYF.

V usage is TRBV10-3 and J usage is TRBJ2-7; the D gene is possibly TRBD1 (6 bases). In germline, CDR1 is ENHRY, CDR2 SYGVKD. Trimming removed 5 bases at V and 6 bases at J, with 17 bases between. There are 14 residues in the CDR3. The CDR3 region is CAISQGQGGAEQYF. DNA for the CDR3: TGTGCCATCAGTCAGGGGCAGGGTGGCGCCGAGCAGTACTTC.

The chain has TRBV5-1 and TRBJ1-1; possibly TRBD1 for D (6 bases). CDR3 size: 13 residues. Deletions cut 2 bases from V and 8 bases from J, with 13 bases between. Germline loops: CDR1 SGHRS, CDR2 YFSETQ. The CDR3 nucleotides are TGCGCCAGCAGCTTTGGACAGTTGCTCGAAGCTTTCTTT. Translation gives CASSFGQLLEAFF.

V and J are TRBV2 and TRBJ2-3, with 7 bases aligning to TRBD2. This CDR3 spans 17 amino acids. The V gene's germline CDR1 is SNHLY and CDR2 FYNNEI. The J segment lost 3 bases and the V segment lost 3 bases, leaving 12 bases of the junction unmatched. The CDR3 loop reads CASSEGREGRGTDTQYF. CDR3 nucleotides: TGTGCCAGCAGTGAGGGAAGGGAGGGACGAGGGACAGATACGCAGTATTTT.

This CDR3 is CASTQLAGATGELFF. CDR3 bases: TGTGCCAGCACTCAGCTAGCTGGTGCCACCGGGGAGCTGTTTTTT. The chain joins TRBV7-2 to TRBJ2-2; a weak D match, TRBD2 (5 bases). Trimming left V 7 bases short and J 4 bases short, with 16 bases between. Germline CDR1 and CDR2: SGHTA and FQGNSA. The CDR3 runs 15 residues.

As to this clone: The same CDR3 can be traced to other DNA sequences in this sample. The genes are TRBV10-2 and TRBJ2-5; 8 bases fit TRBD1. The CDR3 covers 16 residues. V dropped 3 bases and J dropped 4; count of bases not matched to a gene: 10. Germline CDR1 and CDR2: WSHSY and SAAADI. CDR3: CASSDPGQGARETQYF. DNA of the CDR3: TGCGCCAGCAGTGACCCCGGACAGGGTGCGCGAGAGACCCAGTACTTC.

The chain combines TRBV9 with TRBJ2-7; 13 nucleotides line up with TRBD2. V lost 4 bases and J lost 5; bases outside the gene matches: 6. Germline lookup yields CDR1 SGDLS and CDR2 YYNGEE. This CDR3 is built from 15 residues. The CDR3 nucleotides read TGTGCCAGCAGCCTGGGACTAGCGGGATACCACGAGCAGTACTTC. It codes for CASSLGLAGYHEQYF.

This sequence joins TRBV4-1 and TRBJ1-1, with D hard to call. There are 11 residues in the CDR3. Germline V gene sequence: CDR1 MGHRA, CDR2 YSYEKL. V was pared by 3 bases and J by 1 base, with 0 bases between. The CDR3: CASSQNTEAFF. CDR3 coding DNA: TGCGCCAGCAGCCAGAACACTGAAGCTTTCTTT.

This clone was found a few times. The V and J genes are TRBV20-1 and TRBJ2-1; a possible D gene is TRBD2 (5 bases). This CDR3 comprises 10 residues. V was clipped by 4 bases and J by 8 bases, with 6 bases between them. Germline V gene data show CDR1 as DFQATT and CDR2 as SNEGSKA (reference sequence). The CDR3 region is CSANGDEQFF. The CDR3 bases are TGCAGTGCTAACGGGGATGAGCAGTTCTTC.

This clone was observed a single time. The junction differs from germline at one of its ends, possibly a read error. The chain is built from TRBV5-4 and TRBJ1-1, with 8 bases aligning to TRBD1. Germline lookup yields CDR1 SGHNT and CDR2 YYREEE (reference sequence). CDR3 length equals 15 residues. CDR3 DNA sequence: TGTGCCAGCACCTTGAGGGGCAGGGGGCGAGCTGAAGCTTTCTTT. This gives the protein CASTLRGRGRAEAFF.

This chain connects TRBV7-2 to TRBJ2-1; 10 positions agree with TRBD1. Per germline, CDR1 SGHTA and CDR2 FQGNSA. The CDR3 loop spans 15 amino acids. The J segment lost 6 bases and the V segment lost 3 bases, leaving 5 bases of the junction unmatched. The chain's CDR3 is CASSFDRGPFNEQFF. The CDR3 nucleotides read TGTGCCAGCAGCTTCGACAGGGGGCCGTTCAATGAGCAGTTCTTC.

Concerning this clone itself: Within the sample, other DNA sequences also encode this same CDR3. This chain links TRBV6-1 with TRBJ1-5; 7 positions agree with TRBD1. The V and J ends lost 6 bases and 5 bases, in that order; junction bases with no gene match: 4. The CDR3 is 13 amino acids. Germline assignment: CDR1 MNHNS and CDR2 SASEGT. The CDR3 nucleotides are TGTGCCAGCAGCGAGGGGGCGCATCAGCCCCAGCATTTT. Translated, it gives CASSEGAHQPQHF.

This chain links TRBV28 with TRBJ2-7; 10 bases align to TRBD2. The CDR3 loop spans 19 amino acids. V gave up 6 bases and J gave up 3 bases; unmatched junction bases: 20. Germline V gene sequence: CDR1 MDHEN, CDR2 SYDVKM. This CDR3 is CASRGALASGRGPNYEQYF. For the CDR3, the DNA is TGTGCCAGCAGGGGTGCTCTCGCTAGCGGGAGAGGGCCTAACTACGAGCAGTACTTC.

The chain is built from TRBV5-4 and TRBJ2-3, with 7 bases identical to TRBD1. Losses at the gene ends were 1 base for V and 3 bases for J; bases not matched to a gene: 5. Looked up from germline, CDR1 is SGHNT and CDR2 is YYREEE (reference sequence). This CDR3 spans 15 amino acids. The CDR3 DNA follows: TGTGCCAGCAGCTTGACAGGGGTCTCGACAGATACGCAGTATTTT. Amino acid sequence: CASSLTGVSTDTQYF.

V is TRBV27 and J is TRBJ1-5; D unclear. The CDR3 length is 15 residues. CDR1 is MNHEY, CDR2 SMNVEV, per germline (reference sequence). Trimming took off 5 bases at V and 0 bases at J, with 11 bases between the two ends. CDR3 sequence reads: CASSTRKISNQPQHF. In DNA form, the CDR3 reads TGTGCCAGCAGTACCAGGAAAATTAGCAATCAGCCCCAGCATTTT.